Detailed here is one T cell receptor (beta chain). The data stem from a study of shared T cell receptors in the human thymus. Method: immunoSEQ multiplex PCR; TCRdb's copy keeps in-frame clones and lacks some. The sample has hundreds of thousands of clones; 87% are singletons. Germline CDR1 reads MGHRA; CDR2 reads YSYEKL. V lost 4 bases and J lost 1, with 27 bases in between. The CDR3 runs 20 residues. The same sample was also studied in work on human thymus T cells.

This rearrangement joins TRBV4-1 to TRBJ2-3; TRBD2 might be the D (6 bases). The source material was thymocytes. The clonotype was recovered from a boy less than two years old with a congenital heart defect. CDR3 residues: CASSPRLGPWTNVGTDTQYF. DNA of the CDR3: TGCGCCAGCAGCCCTCGGCTGGGTCCTTGGACTAACGTTGGCACAGATACGCAGTATTTT.